These 14 T cell receptor beta chains were all obtained from the same sample, sequenced in a study of T cells in Graves' hyperthyroidism and ophthalmopathy. TCR beta CDR3 region amplification was performed from RNA transcripts. The TCR CDR3 first-round RT-PCR relied on the HTBI primer set. Using its own MiXCR run on the multiplex PCR reads, TCRdb lists one record per CDR3 protein. Of hundreds of thousands of distinct CDR3 sequences in the sample, less than 15% were seen once. The sample comprised blood. Receptors originate from a young woman with Graves' hyperthyroidism.

The chain couples TRBV28 to TRBJ1-2, with 8 bases lining up with TRBD1. This CDR3 has 15 amino acids. Germline CDR1 MDHEN, CDR2 SYDVKM. The J segment lost 3 bases and the V segment lost 4 bases, leaving 7 bases of the junction unmatched. CDR3: CASSSPGQGDYGYTF. CDR3 nucleotides: TGTGCCAGCAGTTCGCCCGGACAGGGTGACTATGGCTACACCTTC.

This clonotype was seen at least ten times. This chain links TRBV6-2 or TRBV6-3 with TRBJ2-3, with 7 bases lining up with TRBD1. Germline V gene lookup returns CDR1 MNHEY and CDR2 SVGEGT. The CDR3 loop spans 15 amino acids. The ends lost 3 bases at V and 5 bases at J; junction bases unmatched: 8. DNA of the CDR3: TGTGCCAGCAGTTATTCGCAGGGGGAAGGAGATACGCAGTATTTT. Translated, it gives CASSYSQGEGDTQYF.

The CDR3 sequence is CASSSGWEETQYF. CDR3 bases: TGTGCCAGCAGTTCAGGCTGGGAAGAGACCCAGTACTTC. The chain has TRBV28 and TRBJ2-5; D gene ambiguous. The CDR3 runs 13 residues. From germline, CDR1 is MDHEN and CDR2 SYDVKM. Trimming cost V 4 bases and J 3 bases, with 9 bases left between them.

This clonotype was recorded many times. This chain connects TRBV11-1 to TRBJ2-5, with D perhaps TRBD2 (5 bases). This CDR3 contains 12 residues. The germline V gene encodes CDR1 SGHAT and CDR2 FQDESV (reference sequence). V was trimmed by 5 bases and J by 5 bases, leaving 9 bases between them. The CDR3 bases are TGTGCCAGCAGCATAGGACTCGAGACCCAGTACTTC. The encoded protein is CASSIGLETQYF.

The chain carries TRBV7-2 and TRBJ2-7, with D unclear. The CDR3 length is 16 residues. Per germline, CDR1 SGHTA and CDR2 FQGNSA. V was shortened by 1 base and J by 2 bases, with 15 bases between the two germline ends. CDR3 in amino acids: CASSLVMDVRTYEQYF. CDR3 DNA sequence: TGTGCCAGCAGCTTAGTAATGGACGTTCGAACCTACGAGCAGTACTTC.

This clonotype was detected many times. This sequence joins TRBV11-2 and TRBJ2-2, with 8 bases fitting TRBD2. This CDR3 is built from 16 residues. Per the germline V gene, CDR1 is SGHAT and CDR2 is FQNNGV. V lost 7 bases, J lost 5 bases, and 12 bases stayed unmatched. The CDR3 loop is CASTRAVAGGTGELFF. The CDR3 region has the DNA TGTGCCAGCACCAGAGCCGTCGCGGGAGGAACCGGGGAGCTGTTTTTT.

V gene TRBV2 combines with J gene TRBJ1-2; D is possibly TRBD1 (5 bases). The CDR3 length is 15 residues. Per the germline V gene, CDR1 is SNHLY and CDR2 is FYNNEI. Trimming removed 0 bases at V and 6 bases at J, with 14 bases between. The CDR3 protein is CASSEALLGGNGYTF. Written as DNA, the CDR3 is TGTGCCAGCAGTGAAGCGTTGTTGGGGGGGAATGGCTACACCTTC.

V is TRBV6-5 and J is TRBJ1-1, with TRBD1 as a possible D gene (5 bases). This CDR3 has 15 residues. CDR1 MNHEY and CDR2 SVGAGI come from the germline V gene. V lost 0 bases, J lost 2 bases, and 10 bases lay in between. CDR3 amino acids: CASSYSSGINTEAFF. In nucleotides, the CDR3 is TGTGCCAGCAGTTACTCTTCAGGGATAAACACTGAAGCTTTCTTT.

The V gene is TRBV9, the J gene TRBJ2-1; D may match TRBD1 or TRBD2 (5 bases each). CDR3 length: 16 amino acids. Trimming shortened V by 3 bases and J by 0 bases, and 13 bases separated the two germline ends. CDR1 and CDR2 (germline): SGDLS, YYNGEE. The CDR3 nucleotides read TGTGCCAGCAGCGGTAGGGGTAGCGACTCCTACAATGAGCAGTTCTTC. Its translation: CASSGRGSDSYNEQFF.

CDR3 nucleotides: TGTGCCTGGAGTCCCTGGAGTAGCAATCAGCCCCAGCATTTT. Residues: CAWSPWSSNQPQHF. The gene calls are TRBV30 and TRBJ1-5; the D is unclear. V dropped 2 bases and J dropped 0 bases, with 8 bases sitting between them. Germline V lookup: CDR1 GTSNPN, CDR2 SVGIG (reference sequence). This CDR3 comprises 14 residues.

The chain joins TRBV10-1 to TRBJ2-2; D may correspond to TRBD1 or TRBD2 (5 bases each). This CDR3 has 14 amino acids. Germline CDR1 is WNHNN and CDR2 is SYGVQD (reference sequence). V lost 7 bases to trimming and J lost 7 bases, with 16 bases between them. The CDR3 loop reads CASTNRWDGGELFF. In DNA form, the CDR3 reads TGCGCCAGCACCAATCGGTGGGACGGCGGGGAGCTGTTTTTT.

The chain has TRBV27 and TRBJ2-3; TRBD2 aligns across 11 bases. After removal of 6 bases from V and 5 bases from J, the junction contained 7 bases not matched to a gene. Per the germline V gene, CDR1 is MNHEY and CDR2 is SMNVEV (reference sequence). The CDR3 runs to 15 residues. CDR3 sequence reads: CASSLQLAGEDTQYF. Here the CDR3 DNA reads TGTGCCAGCAGCCTCCAACTAGCGGGAGAAGATACGCAGTATTTT.

CDR3 in DNA: TGTGCCAGTAGCGAAGAGAAATATGGCTACACCTTC. Residues: CASSEEKYGYTF. J is TRBJ1-2 and V is TRBV19; D gene uncertain. Looked up from germline, CDR1 is LNHDA and CDR2 is SQIVND (reference sequence). Trimming cost V 6 bases and J 5 bases, with 10 bases left between them. The CDR3 is 12 residues long.

At least ten counts were recorded for this clonotype. The chain combines TRBV5-1 with TRBJ2-3; D unclear. Between the trimmed V and J ends, which lost 0 bases and 5 bases, there was a span of 13 bases. The V gene's germline CDR1 is SGHRS and CDR2 YFSETQ. This CDR3 spans 15 amino acids. The CDR3 sequence is CASSLAGQRGDTQYF. CDR3 sequence (DNA): TGCGCCAGCAGCTTGGCCGGGCAGAGAGGAGATACGCAGTATTTT. The whole variable domain, filled in from reference TRBV5-1 and TRBJ2-3, reads KAGVTQTPRYLIKTRGQQVTLSCSPISGHRSVSWYQQTPGQGLQFLFEYFSETQRNKGNFPGRFSGRQFSNSRSEMNVSTLELGDSALYLCASSLAGQRGDTQYFGPGTRLTVL.